This T cell receptor (beta chain) is from a study of cytomegalovirus exposure and HLA in healthy donors. For the study at large: HLA-typed donors contributed some 83 million unique TCRs, which were held in an early data release. Points from the study as a whole: A later analysis linked a missense DCLRE1C variant to TCR beta V- and J-gene trimming.

The PCR was carried out with 60 Vbeta primers and 13 Jbeta primers. Generated by immunoSEQ multiplex PCR, the TCRdb table keeps only in-frame clones and is missing some. The repertoire holds approximately 170,000 clones, with 65% to 80% as singletons. With respect to this clone: Its antigen is undetermined.

The trim removed 6 bases at V and 8 bases at J, leaving 12 bases unmatched. There are 16 residues in the CDR3. Germline-derived CDR1 and CDR2 are MNHEY and SMNVEV (reference sequence). The gene calls are TRBV27 and TRBJ1-6; 8 bases map to TRBD1. This clonotype originated in a man in his thirties or forties in good health and CMV-seropositive. Sequenced: PBMCs. The chain's CDR3 is CASRHKTGTGHSPLHF. CDR3 DNA sequence: TGTGCCAGCAGACATAAAACCGGGACAGGACATTCACCCCTCCACTTT.